This T cell receptor beta chain was captured in a study of cytomegalovirus exposure and HLA in healthy donors. Background on the study: Unique TCRs numbering around 80 million, obtained from HLA-typed donors, made up an early data release. The Caucasian-associated ancestry cluster held 65% to 90% of 300 to 450 genotyped donors. Broader study findings: Indistinguishable V segments, including TRBV6-2 and TRBV6-3, were excluded.

The count of this clone is one. What it binds is unknown. CDR3 length: 14 amino acids. Germline lookup yields CDR1 SGHAT and CDR2 FQDESV (reference sequence). PCR used 60 Vbeta primers and 13 Jbeta primers. The assay was immunoSEQ multiplex PCR, and TCRdb's table has in-frame clones only and misses some. The data contain around 190,000 clones, about three quarters of them singletons. The origin of this receptor is a woman in her thirties or forties in good health and CMV-seronegative. The sample taken for sequencing was PBMCs. This chain links TRBV11-1 with TRBJ2-5; TRBD1 might be the D (6 bases). Matching the DNA end better, TRBJ2-7 makes the J call doubtful. CDR3 protein: CASSVPGVSYEQYF. In nucleotides, the CDR3 is TGTGCCAGCAGCGTACCAGGGGTATCCTACGAGCAGTACTTC.